Below, 27 T cell receptor beta chains from the same sample are listed, as sequenced in a study of blood T cell repertoires in COVID-19. Using immunoSEQ multiplex PCR, the repertoire was profiled, and TCRdb retains in-frame clones only, with some absent. The sample consists of approximately 300,000 clones, around four fifths of them appearing once. Sequencing was performed on peripheral blood. The receptors were sampled from a woman between 45 and 60 years old with acute or convalescent COVID-19.

The genes are TRBV27 and TRBJ2-2; 11 positions agree with TRBD2. The V segment lost 2 bases and the J segment 4 bases; nucleotides outside the gene matches: 6. Germline assignment: CDR1 MNHEY and CDR2 SMNVEV (reference sequence). The CDR3 is 17 amino acids. CDR3 DNA sequence: TGTGCCAGCAGTTTACGAAGGGGACTAGCGGTCACCGGGGAGCTGTTTTTT. It codes for CASSLRRGLAVTGELFF.

CDR3 sequence (DNA): TGTGCTAGTGGTTTGACCGGGACTAGCGGGAGTTTAGGCGAGACCCAGTACTTC. Translating gives CASGLTGTSGSLGETQYF. This chain connects TRBV12-5 to TRBJ2-5; 14 bases are a match to TRBD2. The CDR3 has 18 residues. V was clipped by 2 bases and J by 5 bases; unmatched bases: 10. From germline, CDR1 is LGHNT and CDR2 FRNRAP.

This clone occurred a few times. The V gene is TRBV24-1, the J gene TRBJ2-2; 7 bases fit TRBD1. CDR1 KGHDR and CDR2 SFDVKD come from the germline V gene. V lost 12 bases to trimming and J lost 2 bases; unmatched junction nucleotides: 5. The CDR3 consists of 13 residues. CDR3 loop: CASRTGNTGELFF. The CDR3, as DNA: TGTGCCTCTCGGACAGGCAACACCGGGGAGCTGTTTTTT.

The chain has TRBV15 and TRBJ2-5, with D perhaps matching TRBD1 (6 bases). In germline, CDR1 is LNHNV, CDR2 YYDKDF (reference sequence). Trimming pared 1 base from V and 4 bases from J, leaving 13 bases between. The CDR3 runs to 15 residues. CDR3 loop: CATSRGGQNGETQYF. The CDR3 nucleotides are TGTGCCACCAGCAGAGGTGGACAGAACGGAGAGACCCAGTACTTC.

This clone has a count of ten or more. The rearrangement joins TRBV9 to TRBJ2-3; D is unclear. Germline CDR1 is SGDLS and CDR2 is YYNGEE. V shed 3 bases and J shed 0 bases, with 14 bases lying between them. The CDR3 covers 16 residues. In DNA form, the CDR3 reads TGTGCCAGCAGCGCCGGGTCCGTCCGGAGCACAGATACGCAGTATTTT. Amino acids: CASSAGSVRSTDTQYF.

The chain links TRBV7-8 to TRBJ1-3; D perhaps matches TRBD1 (5 bases). CDR1 is SGHVS, CDR2 FQNEAQ, per germline. The CDR3 has 15 residues. Trimming removed 5 bases from V and 4 bases from J, with 15 bases in between. CDR3 in amino acids: CASSIPAGGGNTIYF. The CDR3 DNA follows: TGTGCCAGCAGCATACCCGCGGGGGGAGGAAACACCATATATTTT.

The chain uses TRBV18 and TRBJ1-3; perhaps TRBD1 as D (5 bases). The germline V and J ends were trimmed by 3 bases and 4 bases, with 16 bases remaining between them. Germline CDR1 is KGHSH and CDR2 is LQKENI. The CDR3 consists of 16 residues. This chain's CDR3 is CASSPYRQPGGNTIYF. The CDR3 region has the DNA TGTGCCAGCTCACCTTATCGACAGCCCGGAGGAAACACCATATATTTT.

The chain joins TRBV2 to TRBJ1-4; D unclear. This CDR3 region has 15 residues. Trimming cost V 2 bases and J 0 bases, with 7 bases left between them. The germline V gene has CDR1 SNHLY and CDR2 FYNNEI. CDR3 in DNA: TGTGCCAGCAGTGAACGGGGAGCAACTAATGAAAAACTGTTTTTT. Its protein is CASSERGATNEKLFF.

The chain couples TRBV27 to TRBJ1-2; no clear D. The CDR3 is made up of 14 amino acids. Trimming pared 3 bases from V and 6 bases from J, leaving 14 bases between. Looked up from germline, CDR1 is MNHEY and CDR2 is SMNVEV (reference sequence). The CDR3 nucleotides read TGTGCCAGCAGTTTGGAGGGAGGAGTCAATGGCTACACCTTC. The encoded protein is CASSLEGGVNGYTF.

The rearrangement joins TRBV30 to TRBJ2-1, with TRBD1 as a possible D gene (6 bases). The CDR3 has 13 amino acids. V lost 1 base and J lost 8, with 12 bases in between. The germline V gene encodes CDR1 GTSNPN and CDR2 SVGIG (reference sequence). For the CDR3, the DNA is TGTGCCTGGAGTGGAAAACAGGGCTATGAGCAGTTCTTC. This gives the protein CAWSGKQGYEQFF.

The chain recombines TRBV6-2 or TRBV6-3 with TRBJ2-4, with 11 bases that match TRBD1. The CDR3 covers 15 residues. V dropped 5 bases and J dropped 4; count of bases not matched to a gene: 4. Germline V gene sequence: CDR1 MNHEY, CDR2 SVGEGT. The CDR3 loop is CASSGGTGGKNIQYF. The DNA for the CDR3 is TGTGCCAGCAGTGGCGGGACAGGGGGGAAAAACATTCAGTACTTC.

This chain connects TRBV9 to TRBJ2-2, with 7 positions matching TRBD1. The CDR3 extends over 15 amino acids. Per the germline V gene, CDR1 is SGDLS and CDR2 is YYNGEE. J gave up 7 bases and V 2 bases, and 8 bases lay outside the gene matches. This chain's CDR3 is CASSVLGTEGGELFF. In DNA form, the CDR3 reads TGTGCCAGCAGCGTCCTCGGGACAGAGGGCGGGGAGCTGTTTTTT.

The CDR3: CASAWGRDTYNEQFF. The CDR3, as DNA: TGTGCCAGCGCGTGGGGCCGGGACACCTACAATGAGCAGTTCTTC. The rearrangement uses TRBV6-7 and TRBJ2-1; tentative D call: TRBD1 (6 bases). TRBV6-7 is sorted into the ORF group, with uncertain function. The CDR3 totals 15 residues. V lost 8 bases and J lost 2, with 16 bases in between.

The rearrangement joins TRBV30 to TRBJ2-2; tentative D call: TRBD1 (5 bases). The length of the CDR3 is 15 residues. In germline, CDR1 is GTSNPN, CDR2 SVGIG (reference sequence). V was shortened by 8 bases and J by 0 bases, with 16 bases between the two germline ends. CDR3 nucleotide sequence: TGTGCCGGAACCTTAGGACACACGAACACCGGGGAGCTGTTTTTT. Translated: CAGTLGHTNTGELFF. Full variable domain (rest looked up from reference TRBV30 and TRBJ2-2): SQTIHQWPATLVQPVGSPLSLECTVEGTSNPNLYWYRQAAGRGLQLLFYSVGIGQISSEVPQNLSASRPQDRQFILSSKKLLLSDSGFYLCAGTLGHTNTGELFFGEGSRLTVL.

The chain links TRBV30 to TRBJ2-2; TRBD1 agrees at 10 bases. Germline values: CDR1 GTSNPN, CDR2 SVGIG (reference sequence). The CDR3 is 13 residues long. V lost 5 bases to trimming and J lost 8 bases; unmatched junction nucleotides: 5. CDR3 coding DNA: TGTGCCTGGCGGACAGGGGGGTGGGGGGAGCTGTTTTTT. Amino acid sequence: CAWRTGGWGELFF.

The chain couples TRBV14 to TRBJ1-1; 9 bases match TRBD1. This CDR3 comprises 16 residues. Looked up from germline, CDR1 is SGHDN and CDR2 is FVKESK. Trimming took 3 bases from V and 0 from J; bases not matched to a gene: 5. CDR3 sequence reads: CASSQRGDRVNTEAFF. The CDR3 DNA follows: TGTGCCAGCAGCCAGAGGGGGGACAGGGTGAACACTGAAGCTTTCTTT.

The chain employs TRBV19 and TRBJ2-7; 7 bases match TRBD2. The CDR3 runs 14 residues. V shed 10 bases and J 6 bases; nucleotides not matched to a gene: 15. The germline V gene encodes CDR1 LNHDA and CDR2 SQIVND (reference sequence). The CDR3 loop reads CATSNGGSEIEQYF. CDR3 sequence (DNA): TGTGCCACCTCGAACGGGGGGAGTGAGATCGAGCAGTACTTC.

The chain uses TRBV29-1 and TRBJ1-2, with TRBD1 matching 10 bases. CDR3 length equals 13 residues. The germline CDR1 and CDR2 sequences are SQVTM and ANQGSEA. The trim removed 7 bases at V and 4 bases at J, leaving 6 bases unmatched. CDR3: CSAGQGVSYGYTF. Written as DNA, the CDR3 is TGCAGCGCCGGACAGGGGGTGAGCTATGGCTACACCTTC.

This clone was recorded only once. Lacking the conserved final phenylalanine or tryptophan, this CDR3 likely reflects a read error. The limits of the CDR3 on the DNA are not certain, so only TCRdb's listed CDR3 is given. The V gene is TRBV6-5, the J gene TRBJ1-2; the table's D call of TRBD1 was not tested on the DNA. Per the germline V gene, CDR1 is MNHEY and CDR2 is SVGAGI. The CDR3 numbers 12 amino acids, ends counted. CDR3 residues: CASSTGQGGVTL.

This chain links TRBV27 with TRBJ2-2; no clear D. Trimming stripped 6 bases from V and 1 base from J, with 18 bases between. This CDR3 spans 17 amino acids. CDR1 is MNHEY and CDR2 is SMNVEV in the germline V gene (reference sequence). The CDR3 DNA reads TGTGCCAGCAGGGCGTTCGGGTGGCTTGAGAACACCGGGGAGCTGTTTTTT. This codes for CASRAFGWLENTGELFF.

This CDR3 is CASSVELAGNNEQFF. The CDR3 DNA is TGTGCCAGCAGCGTAGAACTAGCGGGTAACAATGAGCAGTTCTTC. The gene calls are TRBV9 and TRBJ2-1; 9 nucleotides line up with TRBD2. CDR3 size: 15 residues. Germline CDR1 and CDR2: SGDLS and YYNGEE. With V trimmed by 0 bases and J by 5 bases, 3 bases remained unmatched.

The rearrangement joins TRBV28 to TRBJ1-2, with a tentative D call TRBD1 (5 bases). This CDR3 is built from 15 residues. V shed 2 bases and J shed 8 bases, with 18 bases lying between them. The germline CDR1 and CDR2 sequences are MDHEN and SYDVKM. CDR3: CASSLPPAGEVGYTF. The DNA of the CDR3 is TGTGCCAGCAGTTTACCTCCTGCGGGGGAAGTGGGCTACACCTTC.

Only a few counts were recorded for this clone. The chain links TRBV21-1 to TRBJ2-7; TRBD2 is the table's D call, not checked against the DNA. TRBV21-1 is noted as a pseudogene. CDR3 length: 15 amino acids. CDR3 residues: CASSRPAGAFYEQYV. CDR3 bases: TGTGCCAGCAGCAGGCCAGCGGGGGCCTTCTACGAGCAGTACGTC.

The DNA for the CDR3 is TGTGCCAGCAGCTCGACAGGTGCTGGAAACACCATATATTTT. Residues: CASSSTGAGNTIYF. V usage is TRBV5-4 and J usage is TRBJ1-3; D is possibly TRBD1 (6 bases). The germline V gene has CDR1 SGHNT and CDR2 YYREEE (reference sequence). Between the trimmed V and J ends, which lost 3 bases and 2 bases, there was a span of 9 bases. The CDR3 sequence is 14 residues long. The full variable domain, in which reference TRBV5-4 and TRBJ1-3 provide the parts outside the CDR3, is ETGVTQSPTHLIKTRGQQVTLRCSSQSGHNTVSWYQQALGQGPQFIFQYYREEENGRGNFPPRFSGLQFPNYSSELNVNALELDDSALYLCASSSTGAGNTIYFGEGSWLTVV.

The chain carries TRBV27 and TRBJ1-2; possibly TRBD1 for D (6 bases). The CDR3 covers 14 residues. V lost 6 bases to trimming and J lost 0 bases, with 11 bases between them. CDR1 and CDR2 (germline): MNHEY, SMNVEV (reference sequence). The DNA for the CDR3 is TGTGCCAGCAGGGAGACAGGAGCTAACTATGGCTACACCTTC. Amino acids: CASRETGANYGYTF.

The sample holds one count of this clone. The V gene is TRBV10-3, the J gene TRBJ1-1, with D unresolved. The CDR3 consists of 15 residues. The germline gives CDR1 ENHRY, CDR2 SYGVKD. Between the trimmed V and J ends, which lost 0 bases and 1 base, there was a span of 9 bases. CDR3 region: CAISESGLQNTEAFF. DNA for the CDR3: TGTGCCATCAGTGAGTCCGGACTTCAGAACACTGAAGCTTTCTTT.

The V gene is TRBV6-2 or TRBV6-3, the J gene TRBJ2-2; perhaps TRBD2 as D (7 bases). The CDR3 is made up of 14 amino acids. Germline V gene data show CDR1 as MNHEY and CDR2 as SVGEGT. The germline V and J ends were trimmed by 2 bases and 7 bases, with 11 bases remaining between them. The CDR3 bases are TGTGCCAGCAGTTACGGGGGGGCTGGCGGGGAGCTGTTTTTT. Amino acids: CASSYGGAGGELFF.